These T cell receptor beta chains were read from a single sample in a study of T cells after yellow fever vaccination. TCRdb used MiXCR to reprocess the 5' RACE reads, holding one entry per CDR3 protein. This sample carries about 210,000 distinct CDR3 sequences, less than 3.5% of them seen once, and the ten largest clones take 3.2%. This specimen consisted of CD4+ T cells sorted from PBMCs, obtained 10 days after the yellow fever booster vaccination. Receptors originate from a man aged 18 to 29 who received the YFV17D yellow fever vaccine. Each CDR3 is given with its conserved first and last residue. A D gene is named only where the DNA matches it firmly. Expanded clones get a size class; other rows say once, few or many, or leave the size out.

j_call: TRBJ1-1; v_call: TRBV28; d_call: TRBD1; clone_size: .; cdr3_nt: TGTGCCAGCAGCACCGGGACAGGGACCACGTCTTTCTTT; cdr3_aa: CASSTGTGTTSFF
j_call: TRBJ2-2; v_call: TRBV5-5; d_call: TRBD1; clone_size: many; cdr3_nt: TGTGCCAGCAGCTTGGCCGGGACAGGGGACGGGGAGCTGTTTTTT; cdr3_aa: CASSLAGTGDGELFF
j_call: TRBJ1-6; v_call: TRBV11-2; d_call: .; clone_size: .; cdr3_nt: TGTGCCAGCAGCTTGGAAAGGTCACCCCTCCACTTT; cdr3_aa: CASSLERSPLHF
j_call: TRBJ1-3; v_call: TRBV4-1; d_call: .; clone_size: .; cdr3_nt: TGCGCCAGCAGCCAGAGGGACACAAGAAACACCATATATTTT; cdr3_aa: CASSQRDTRNTIYF
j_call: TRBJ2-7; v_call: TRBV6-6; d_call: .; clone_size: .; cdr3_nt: TGTGCCAGCATGAGTACGAGCTCCTACGAGCAGTACTTC; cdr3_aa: CASMSTSSYEQYF
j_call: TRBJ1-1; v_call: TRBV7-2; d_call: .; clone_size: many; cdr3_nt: TGTGCCAGCAGCTTAGTGGGATTTATGAACACTGAAGCTTTCTTT; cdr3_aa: CASSLVGFMNTEAFF
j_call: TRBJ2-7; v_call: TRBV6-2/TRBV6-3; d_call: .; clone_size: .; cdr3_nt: TGTGCCAGCAGTTACAAGGAGGGGCAGTACTTC; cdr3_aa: CASSYKEGQYF
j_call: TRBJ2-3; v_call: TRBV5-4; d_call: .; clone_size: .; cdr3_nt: TGTGCCAGCAGCTTGGATCCTGCTAGCCCCGCCTCAGATACGCAGTATTTT; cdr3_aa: CASSLDPASPASDTQYF
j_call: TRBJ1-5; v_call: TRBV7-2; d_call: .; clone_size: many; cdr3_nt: TGTGCCAGCAGCCCCTATTCGGGGCCCCAGCATTTT; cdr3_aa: CASSPYSGPQHF
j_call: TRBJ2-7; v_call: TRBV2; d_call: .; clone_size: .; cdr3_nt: TGTGCCAGCACCGGACAGCCATATGAGCAGTACTTC; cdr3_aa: CASTGQPYEQYF
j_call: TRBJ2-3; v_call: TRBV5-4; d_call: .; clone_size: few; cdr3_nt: TGTGCCAGCAGCTTGCAGGGTCCCGCAGATACGCAGTATTTT; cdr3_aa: CASSLQGPADTQYF
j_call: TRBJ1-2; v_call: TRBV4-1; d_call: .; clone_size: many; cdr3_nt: TGCGCCAGCAGCCAAGTGGATATGGTTTGGGTAGGAGGCTACACCTTC; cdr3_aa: CASSQVDMVWVGGYTF
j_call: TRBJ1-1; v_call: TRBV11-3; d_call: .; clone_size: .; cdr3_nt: TGTGCCAGCAGCTACCGGGGGGGCAGCACTGAAGCTTTCTTT; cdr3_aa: CASSYRGGSTEAFF
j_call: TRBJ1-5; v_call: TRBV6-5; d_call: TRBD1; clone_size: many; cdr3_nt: TGTGCCAGCAGTTACTCGAGGGACAGGTACCAGCCCCAGCATTTT; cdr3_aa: CASSYSRDRYQPQHF
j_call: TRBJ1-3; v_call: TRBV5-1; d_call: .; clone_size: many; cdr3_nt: TGCGCCAGCAGCTTGGAAAGCTCTGGAAACACCATATATTTT; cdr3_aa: CASSLESSGNTIYF
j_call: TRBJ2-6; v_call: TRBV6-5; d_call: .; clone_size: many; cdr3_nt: TGTGCCAGCAGTCCTACAGGGTTCGGGGCCAACGTCCTGACTTTC; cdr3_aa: CASSPTGFGANVLTF
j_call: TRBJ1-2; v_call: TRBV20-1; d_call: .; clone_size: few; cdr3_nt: TGCAGTGCTGTTACAGGCTTGTCGGCCGGCTACACCTTC; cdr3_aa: CSAVTGLSAGYTF
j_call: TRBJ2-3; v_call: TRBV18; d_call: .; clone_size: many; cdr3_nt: TGTGCCAGCTCACCAGAAGATACGCAGTATTTT; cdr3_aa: CASSPEDTQYF
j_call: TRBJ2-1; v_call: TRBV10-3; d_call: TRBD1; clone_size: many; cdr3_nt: TGTGCCATCAGTGAGTTAAGGGGGCGCTCCTACAATGAGCAGTTCTTC; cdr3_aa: CAISELRGRSYNEQFF
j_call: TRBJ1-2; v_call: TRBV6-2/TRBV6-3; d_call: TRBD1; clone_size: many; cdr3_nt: TGTGCCAGCAGTTACCTAACAGGGGGCTATGGCTACACCTTC; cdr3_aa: CASSYLTGGYGYTF
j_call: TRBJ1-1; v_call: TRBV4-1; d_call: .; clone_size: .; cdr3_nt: TGCGCCAGCAGCGGGCCCCTAAGGGGAGGAACTGAAGCTTTCTTT; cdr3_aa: CASSGPLRGGTEAFF
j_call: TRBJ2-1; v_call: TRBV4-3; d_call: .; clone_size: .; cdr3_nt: TGCGCCAGCAGCCAAGATCCATCGTCCTATGAGCAGTTCTTC; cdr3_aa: CASSQDPSSYEQFF
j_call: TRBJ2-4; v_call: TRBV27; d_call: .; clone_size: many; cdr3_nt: TGTGCCAGCAGCTACGGACCGACGCCAAACATTCAGTACTTC; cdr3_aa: CASSYGPTPNIQYF
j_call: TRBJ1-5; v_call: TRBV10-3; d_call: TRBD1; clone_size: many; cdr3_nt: TGTGCCATCAGTGAGTATGGACAGGGGGCGGAGGCCCAGCATTTT; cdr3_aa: CAISEYGQGAEAQHF
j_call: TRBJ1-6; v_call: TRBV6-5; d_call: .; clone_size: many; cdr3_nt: TGTGCCAGCAGTTACTCGTCTGGGCACAAAGGGCCCCTCCACTTT; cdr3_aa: CASSYSSGHKGPLHF
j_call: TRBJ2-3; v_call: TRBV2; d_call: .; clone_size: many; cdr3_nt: TGTGCCAGCAGCGAAGGTTCAGATACGCAGTATTTT; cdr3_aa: CASSEGSDTQYF
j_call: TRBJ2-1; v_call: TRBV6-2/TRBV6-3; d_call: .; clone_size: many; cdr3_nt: TGTGCCAGCAGTTCCCAGGGAGAGAATGAGCAGTTCTTC; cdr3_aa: CASSSQGENEQFF
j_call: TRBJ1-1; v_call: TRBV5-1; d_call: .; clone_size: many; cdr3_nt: TGCGCCAGCAGCTTAGGGGGAGGGAGCGCTGAAGCTTTCTTT; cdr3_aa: CASSLGGGSAEAFF
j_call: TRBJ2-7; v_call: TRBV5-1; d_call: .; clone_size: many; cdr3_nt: TGCGCCAGCAGCCGTGGGGGAAGGTCCTACGAGCAGTACTTC; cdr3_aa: CASSRGGRSYEQYF
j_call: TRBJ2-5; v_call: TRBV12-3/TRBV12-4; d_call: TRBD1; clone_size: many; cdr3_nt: TGTGCCAGCAGTTCCGGGACAGGGACAGGGGAGACCCAGTACTTC; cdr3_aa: CASSSGTGTGETQYF
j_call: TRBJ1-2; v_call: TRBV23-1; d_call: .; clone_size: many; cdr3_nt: TGCGCCACCATAGACACGATCTATGGCTACACCTTC; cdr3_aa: CATIDTIYGYTF
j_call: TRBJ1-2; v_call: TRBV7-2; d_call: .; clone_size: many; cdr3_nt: TGTGCCAGCACGCCATCCCCCGGGGCGATATATGGCTACACCTTC; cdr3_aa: CASTPSPGAIYGYTF
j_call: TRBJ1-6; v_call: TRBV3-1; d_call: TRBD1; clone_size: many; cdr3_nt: TGTGCCAGCAGCCAAGTCGTAGGGGGCGATAATTCACCCCTCCACTTT; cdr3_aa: CASSQVVGGDNSPLHF
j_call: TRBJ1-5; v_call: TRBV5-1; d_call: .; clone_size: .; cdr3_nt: TGCGCCAGCAGCCCACAGGGAGGGGCTACACCCCAGCATTTT; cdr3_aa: CASSPQGGATPQHF
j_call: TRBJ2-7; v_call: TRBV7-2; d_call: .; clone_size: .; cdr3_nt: TGTGCCAGCAGCTTAGCGGGGGGGCTAAATGAGCAGTACTTC; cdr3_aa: CASSLAGGLNEQYF
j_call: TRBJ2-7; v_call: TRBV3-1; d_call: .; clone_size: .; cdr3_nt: TGTGCCAGCAGTCCAACAGATTTCTCCTACGAGCAGTACTTC; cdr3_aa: CASSPTDFSYEQYF
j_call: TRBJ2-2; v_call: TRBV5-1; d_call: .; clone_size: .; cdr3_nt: TGCGCCAGCAGCTTGGTTCTAGCGTCGAACACCGGGGAGCTGTTTTTT; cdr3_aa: CASSLVLASNTGELFF
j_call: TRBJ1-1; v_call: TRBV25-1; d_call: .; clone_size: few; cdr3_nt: TGTGCCAGCACCAAACGCGCAGGGAGGCCGGCTTTCTTT; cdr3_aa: CASTKRAGRPAFF
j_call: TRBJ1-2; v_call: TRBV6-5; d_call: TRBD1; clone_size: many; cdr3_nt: TGTGCCAGCAGGGGGACAGGGGTGTCTAACTATGGCTACACCTTC; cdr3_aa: CASRGTGVSNYGYTF
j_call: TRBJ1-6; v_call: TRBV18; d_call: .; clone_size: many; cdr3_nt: TGTGCCAGCCGGGCGGACCAGGATTCACCCCTCCACTTT; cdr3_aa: CASRADQDSPLHF
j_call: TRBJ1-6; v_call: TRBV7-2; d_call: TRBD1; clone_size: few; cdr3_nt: TGTGCCAGCAGCCCAGGGACAGGGATAAATTCACCCCTCCACTTT; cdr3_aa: CASSPGTGINSPLHF
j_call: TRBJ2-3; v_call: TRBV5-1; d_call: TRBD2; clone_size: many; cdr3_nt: TGCGCCAGCGCCGTGCTCAGCGGGGGGGAAGATACGCAGTATTTT; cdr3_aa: CASAVLSGGEDTQYF
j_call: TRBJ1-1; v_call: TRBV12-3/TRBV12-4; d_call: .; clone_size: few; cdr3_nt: TGTGCCAGCACCCCGTGGGGGAGCGGCACTGAAGCTTTCTTT; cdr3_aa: CASTPWGSGTEAFF
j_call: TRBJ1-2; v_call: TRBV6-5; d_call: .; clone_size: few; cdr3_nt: TGTGCCAGCAGTTTCCAGGGGTATGGCTACACCTTC; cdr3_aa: CASSFQGYGYTF
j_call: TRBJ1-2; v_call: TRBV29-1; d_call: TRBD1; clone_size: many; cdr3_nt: TGCAGCGTCTCCCCACACCTCAGGACAGGGGAAGGCTACACCTTC; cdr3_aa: CSVSPHLRTGEGYTF
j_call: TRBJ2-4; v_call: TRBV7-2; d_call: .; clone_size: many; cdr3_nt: TGTGCCAGCAGCCTGGGGGGGGCGAACATTCAGTACTTC; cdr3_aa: CASSLGGANIQYF